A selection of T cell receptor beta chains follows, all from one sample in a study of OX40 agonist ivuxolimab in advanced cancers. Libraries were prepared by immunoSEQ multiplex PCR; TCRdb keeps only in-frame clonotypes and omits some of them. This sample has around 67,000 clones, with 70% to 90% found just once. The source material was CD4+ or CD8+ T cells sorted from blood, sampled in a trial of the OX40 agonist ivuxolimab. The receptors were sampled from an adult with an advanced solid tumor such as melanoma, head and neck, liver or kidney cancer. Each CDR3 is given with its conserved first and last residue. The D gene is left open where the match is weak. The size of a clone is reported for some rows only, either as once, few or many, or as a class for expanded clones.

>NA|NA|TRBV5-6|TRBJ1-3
TGTGCCAGCAGGGGGTCTGGCTCTCCGCTATCTGGAAACACCATATATTTT
CASRGSGSPLSGNTIYF
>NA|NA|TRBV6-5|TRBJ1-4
TGTGCCAGCAGTTACTCAAAAGGGTTCGGAGAAAAACTGTTTTTT
CASSYSKGFGEKLFF
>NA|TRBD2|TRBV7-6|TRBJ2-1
TGTGCCAGCAGCTATCCCCCGTCCAGCGGGGGAATCTACAATGAGCAGTTCTTC
CASSYPPSSGGIYNEQFF
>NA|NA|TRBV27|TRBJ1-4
TGTGCCAGCAGTGCCCTGAAGGACATTAAAAATGAAATCTTTTTT
CASSALKDIKNEIFF
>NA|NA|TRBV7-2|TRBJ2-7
TGTGCCAGCAGCCCCCGAAAATCCTACGAGCAGTACTTC
CASSPRKSYEQYF
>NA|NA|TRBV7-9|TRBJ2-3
TGTGCCAGCAGCTTAGGAGTAGCGGATCTAGATACGCAGTATTTT
CASSLGVADLDTQYF
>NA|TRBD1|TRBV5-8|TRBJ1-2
TGTGCCACCAAAACAGGGGGATTCTCTAACTATGGCTACACCTTC
CATKTGGFSNYGYTF
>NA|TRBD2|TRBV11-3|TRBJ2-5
TGTGCCAGCAGCTTAGGACAAGTGGGAGGGGAGACCCAGTACTTC
CASSLGQVGGETQYF
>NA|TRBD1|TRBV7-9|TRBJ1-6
TGTGCCAGCATGCAGCCCCAGGGACAGGGGGAAGGGTCACCCCTCCACTTT
CASMQPQGQGEGSPLHF
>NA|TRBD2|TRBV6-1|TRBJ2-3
TGTGCCAGCACCGACGGGGGGGGCACAGATACGCAGTATTTT
CASTDGGGTDTQYF
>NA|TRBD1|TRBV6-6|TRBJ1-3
TGTGCCAGCAGTATAGGGGACAGCTCTGGAAACACCATATATTTT
CASSIGDSSGNTIYF
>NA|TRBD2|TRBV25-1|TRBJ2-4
TGTGCCAGCAGTGAATATGGAGCGGGGGAAGAAGACATTCAGTACTTC
CASSEYGAGEEDIQYF
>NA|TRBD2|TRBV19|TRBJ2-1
TGTGCCAGTAGTATAGACGGGAGGAAGGGTGAGCAGTTCTTC
CASSIDGRKGEQFF
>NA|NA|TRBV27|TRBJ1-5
TGTGCCAGCAGTTTAGCTGGAGGCTGGGGTAGCAATCAGCCCCAGCATTTT
CASSLAGGWGSNQPQHF
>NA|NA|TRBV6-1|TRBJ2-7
TGTGCCAGCAGTGTACGGACCGAAAGCTCCTACGAGCAGTACTTC
CASSVRTESSYEQYF
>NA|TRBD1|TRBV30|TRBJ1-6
TGTGCCTGGAGGACAGGGAATCTTTCACCCCTCCACTTT
CAWRTGNLSPLHF
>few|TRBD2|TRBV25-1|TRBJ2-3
TGTGCCAGCAGTGAAAAGCGGGGGGCCATCCACAATACGCAGTATTTT
CASSEKRGAIHNTQYF
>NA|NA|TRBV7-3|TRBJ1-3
TGTGCCAGCAGCTCAGTCTACGGAAACACCATATATTTT
CASSSVYGNTIYF
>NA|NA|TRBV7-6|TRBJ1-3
TGTGCCAGCAGCTTAAGTCCAGGGACTGGAAACACCATATATTTT
CASSLSPGTGNTIYF
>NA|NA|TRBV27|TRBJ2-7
TGTGCCAGCAGTGCTCGGGCTCTAGGGCCCTACGAGCAGTACTTC
CASSARALGPYEQYF
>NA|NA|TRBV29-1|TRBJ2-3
TGCAGCGTTGGACCCACCTACAAGACGACAGATACGCAGTATTTT
CSVGPTYKTTDTQYF